Below, 29 T cell receptor beta chains from the same sample are listed, as sequenced in a study of T cells in localized non-small cell lung cancer. Data came from immunoSEQ multiplex PCR; TCRdb stores just in-frame clones and leaves some out. The table includes about 29,000 clones, 80% to 90% detected once. The sample consisted of peripheral blood, taken before any cancer treatment. The receptors shown here come from a woman aged 35-75 years with stage I lung adenocarcinoma.

CDR3 loop: CASSLAVQVPYEQYF. The CDR3 region has the DNA TGTGCCAGCAGCTTAGCGGTCCAGGTCCCCTACGAGCAGTACTTC. V and J are TRBV7-9 and TRBJ2-7; D not resolved. Trimming took 0 bases from V and 2 from J, leaving 11 bases between them. The CDR3 contains 15 residues. Germline V gene data show CDR1 as SEHNR and CDR2 as FQNEAQ (reference sequence).

V gene TRBV5-1 combines with J gene TRBJ2-3; D uncertain. Germline loops: CDR1 SGHRS, CDR2 YFSETQ. CDR3 length: 15 amino acids. V was clipped by 0 bases and J by 0 bases, with 8 bases between them. The chain's CDR3 is CASSLGRASTDTQYF. In DNA, the CDR3 is TGCGCCAGCAGCTTGGGTCGGGCCAGCACAGATACGCAGTATTTT.

The V gene is TRBV7-9, the J gene TRBJ2-2, with 10 positions matching TRBD1. Trimming removed 1 base from V and 0 bases from J; junction bases left unmatched: 2. Germline CDR1 and CDR2: SEHNR and FQNEAQ (reference sequence). This CDR3 region has 17 residues. The CDR3 DNA reads as TGTGCCAGCAGCTTAGGGGGACAGGGGACGAACACCGGGGAGCTGTTTTTT. Amino acid sequence: CASSLGGQGTNTGELFF.

The chain joins TRBV5-6 to TRBJ2-5; TRBD2 might be the D (5 bases). CDR3 length equals 17 residues. Germline lookup yields CDR1 SGHDT and CDR2 YYEEEE. The V end lost 4 bases, the J end lost 2 bases, and 21 bases lay between the germline ends. The DNA of the CDR3 is TGTGCCAGCAGCCCAATCGAGGGCGGGTGGGGACAAGAGACCCAGTACTTC. The encoded protein is CASSPIEGGWGQETQYF.

This rearrangement joins TRBV5-6 to TRBJ2-2, with D perhaps matching TRBD1 (5 bases). The length of the CDR3 is 14 residues. The V end was cut by 2 bases, the J end by 4 bases, with 9 bases between. From germline, CDR1 is SGHDT and CDR2 YYEEEE. CDR3 sequence: CASSLNRRTGELFF. CDR3 in DNA: TGTGCCAGCAGCTTAAACAGGCGCACCGGGGAGCTGTTTTTT.

This rearrangement joins TRBV4-2 to TRBJ2-7, with 9 bases lining up with TRBD2. V shed 0 bases and J 4 bases; nucleotides not matched to a gene: 7. The CDR3 consists of 16 residues. Germline CDR1 and CDR2: LGHNA and YNFKEQ. CDR3 protein: CASSQEASSGRYEQYF. CDR3 in DNA: TGTGCCAGCAGCCAAGAGGCCAGTAGCGGGAGATACGAGCAGTACTTC.

The chain links TRBV19 to TRBJ2-7; TRBD2 matches at 7 bases. After removal of 10 bases from V and 2 bases from J, the junction contained 5 bases not matched to a gene. The germline V gene has CDR1 LNHDA and CDR2 SQIVND (reference sequence). The CDR3 totals 12 residues. CDR3 coding DNA: TGTGCCACAGGACTAGGCCCCTACGAGCAGTACTTC. It is translated as CATGLGPYEQYF.

The V gene is TRBV5-1, the J gene TRBJ1-5, with D possibly TRBD1 on 5 matching bases. This CDR3 is 14 amino acids long. V gave up 0 bases and J gave up 5 bases, with 9 bases separating them. Germline lookup yields CDR1 SGHRS and CDR2 YFSETQ. The CDR3 loop is CASSLGRGDQPQHF. The CDR3 DNA reads as TGCGCCAGCAGCTTGGGTAGAGGGGATCAGCCCCAGCATTTT.

V usage is TRBV19 and J usage is TRBJ2-2; D is unresolved. Deletions cut 6 bases from V and 8 bases from J, with 10 bases between. Germline CDR1 is LNHDA and CDR2 is SQIVND (reference sequence). The CDR3 is 12 residues long. This chain's CDR3 is CASSGSWGELFF. The CDR3 coding sequence is TGTGCCAGTAGCGGCTCTTGGGGGGAGCTGTTTTTT. Based on the CDR3 plus reference TRBV19 and TRBJ2-2, the full variable domain is DGGITQSPKYLFRKEGQNVTLSCEQNLNHDAMYWYRQDPGQGLRLIYYSQIVNDFQKGDIAEGYSVSREKKESFPLTVTSAQKNPTAFYLCASSGSWGELFFGEGSRLTVL.

The rearrangement uses TRBV6-1 and TRBJ2-3; 7 nucleotides agree with TRBD1. CDR3 length equals 15 residues. The junction had 4 bases not matched to a gene; V was cut back by 2 bases and J by 2 bases. Looked up from germline, CDR1 is MNHNS and CDR2 is SASEGT. Here the CDR3 DNA reads TGTGCCAGCAGTGAACCGGGACAGTCCACAGATACGCAGTATTTT. Its translation: CASSEPGQSTDTQYF.

CDR3 amino acids: CASRPTGKDGYGYTF. The CDR3 nucleotides read TGTGCCAGCAGGCCCACAGGGAAGGATGGGTATGGCTACACCTTC. The chain employs TRBV6-5 and TRBJ1-2, with D possibly matching TRBD1 (6 bases). CDR3 length: 15 residues. In germline, CDR1 is MNHEY, CDR2 SVGAGI. Trimming cost V 6 bases and J 5 bases, with 19 bases left between them.

The chain has TRBV9 and TRBJ2-5; D unclear. Trimming stripped 0 bases from V and 5 bases from J, with 11 bases between. The CDR3 spans 14 residues. Germline CDR1 SGDLS, CDR2 YYNGEE. The CDR3: CASSVGGEAETQYF. DNA of the CDR3: TGTGCCAGCAGCGTAGGAGGAGAGGCGGAGACCCAGTACTTC.

This chain connects TRBV11-1 to TRBJ2-5; 7 nucleotides line up with TRBD2. Germline-derived CDR1 and CDR2 are SGHAT and FQDESV (reference sequence). CDR3 size: 15 residues. J lost 7 bases, V lost 8 bases, and 16 bases had no gene match. The CDR3 sequence is CASQLREGAWGTQYF. The CDR3 DNA follows: TGTGCCAGCCAGCTTAGGGAGGGAGCCTGGGGGACCCAGTACTTC. The variable domain in full, completed from reference TRBV11-1 and TRBJ2-5, reads EAEVAQSPRYKITEKSQAVAFWCDPISGHATLYWYRQILGQGPELLVQFQDESVVDDSQLPKDRFSAERLKGVDSTLKIQPAELGDSAMYLCASQLREGAWGTQYFGPGTRLLVL.

This clone has a single count. The chain links TRBV11-2 to TRBJ1-4; D not resolved. The V gene's germline CDR1 is SGHAT and CDR2 FQNNGV. CDR3 length: 16 residues. Trimming took off 1 base at V and 4 bases at J, with 13 bases between the two ends. CDR3 in amino acids: CASSLGYGSLNEKLFF. CDR3 in DNA: TGTGCCAGCAGCTTAGGCTACGGCAGCCTTAATGAAAAACTGTTTTTT.

The rearrangement joins TRBV2 to TRBJ1-1, with a possible D match to TRBD1 (5 bases). Trimming removed 7 bases at V and 4 bases at J, with 19 bases between. Germline V gene data show CDR1 as SNHLY and CDR2 as FYNNEI. This CDR3 spans 15 amino acids. Written as DNA, the CDR3 is TGTGCCAGCAAGGGTGGTGGGAGAGGGGTCACTGAAGCTTTCTTT. Translating gives CASKGGGRGVTEAFF.

The CDR3 DNA reads TGCGCCAGCAGCTTGGTTCCAGCGGGGGCCCAAGAGACCCAGTACTTC. Translating gives CASSLVPAGAQETQYF. The rearrangement joins TRBV5-1 to TRBJ2-5, with 8 bases that match TRBD2. This CDR3 has 16 amino acids. Germline V lookup: CDR1 SGHRS, CDR2 YFSETQ. J gave up 1 base and V 0 bases, and 5 bases lay outside the gene matches.

The chain is built from TRBV5-8 and TRBJ1-4, with D uncertain. V was clipped by 3 bases and J by 8 bases, with 11 bases between them. The CDR3 loop spans 13 amino acids. CDR1 is SGHTS, CDR2 YDEGEE, per germline. The CDR3, as DNA: TGTGCCAGCAGCTCTCCTTATGAGGAAAAACTGTTTTTT. Its translation: CASSSPYEEKLFF.

The gene calls are TRBV9 and TRBJ2-3, with D tentatively TRBD2 (6 bases). CDR1 is SGDLS and CDR2 is YYNGEE in the germline V gene. CDR3 length: 15 residues. With 6 bases removed from V and 6 bases from J, the gap between germline ends came to 20 bases. The CDR3 DNA is TGTGCCAGCAACTTCGGCGGGGTACTAAAGGATACGCAGTATTTT. Translated, it gives CASNFGGVLKDTQYF. The full variable domain, in which reference TRBV9 and TRBJ2-3 provide the parts outside the CDR3, is DSGVTQTPKHLITATGQRVTLRCSPRSGDLSVYWYQQSLDQGLQFLIQYYNGEERAKGNILERFSAQQFPDLHSELNLSSLELGDSALYFCASNFGGVLKDTQYFGPGTRLTVL.

This chain links TRBV5-5 with TRBJ2-2; 10 bases are shared with TRBD2. Germline loops: CDR1 SGHKS, CDR2 YYEKEE (reference sequence). This CDR3 is built from 17 residues. Germline trimming cut 1 base from V and 5 bases from J; bases unmatched to any gene: 8. CDR3 coding DNA: TGTGCCAGCAGCTTGTTAGCGGGAGGCCTGGGAACCGGGGAGCTGTTTTTT. Translation gives CASSLLAGGLGTGELFF.

J is TRBJ2-6 and V is TRBV11-2; tentatively, D is TRBD2 (6 bases). The V gene lost 1 base and the J gene lost 2 bases, with 9 bases spanning the gap. The germline CDR1 and CDR2 sequences are SGHAT and FQNNGV. This CDR3 spans 16 amino acids. The CDR3 reads CASSLGAGPGANVLTF. The CDR3, as DNA: TGTGCCAGCAGCTTAGGCGCGGGGCCTGGGGCCAACGTCCTGACTTTC. Complete variable domain (other parts from reference TRBV11-2 and TRBJ2-6): EAGVAQSPRYKIIEKRQSVAFWCNPISGHATLYWYQQILGQGPKLLIQFQNNGVVDDSQLPKDRFSAERLKGVDSTLKIQPAKLEDSAVYLCASSLGAGPGANVLTFGAGSRLTVL.

This clone has a single count. This chain uses TRBV27 with TRBJ1-1, with 8 positions matching TRBD1. The CDR3 is 14 amino acids. Germline CDR1 is MNHEY and CDR2 is SMNVEV (reference sequence). After removal of 3 bases from V and 6 bases from J, the junction contained 6 bases not matched to a gene. The CDR3 coding sequence is TGTGCCAGCAGTTTCTCCGGGACAGGCGCTGAAGCTTTCTTT. Protein sequence: CASSFSGTGAEAFF.

The chain has TRBV11-2 and TRBJ2-1; D is undetermined. This CDR3 has 12 amino acids. Trimming removed 5 bases from V and 9 bases from J, with 11 bases in between. Germline-derived CDR1 and CDR2 are SGHAT and FQNNGV. CDR3 loop: CASSAFAVEQFF. The DNA for the CDR3 is TGTGCCAGCAGCGCCTTTGCGGTTGAGCAGTTCTTC.

The rearrangement links TRBV10-1 to TRBJ2-2; 8 bases fit TRBD1. The junction had 6 bases not matched to a gene; V was cut back by 0 bases and J by 0 bases. This CDR3 spans 18 amino acids. Germline CDR1 and CDR2: WNHNN and SYGVQD (reference sequence). This CDR3 reads CASSESLTGDPNTGELFF. The CDR3 nucleotides read TGCGCCAGCAGTGAGTCCCTGACAGGGGACCCGAACACCGGGGAGCTGTTTTTT.

This rearrangement joins TRBV29-1 to TRBJ1-2; D may be TRBD1 (6 bases). Per the germline V gene, CDR1 is SQVTM and CDR2 is ANQGSEA. Trimming pared 7 bases from V and 8 bases from J, leaving 14 bases between. This CDR3 is built from 11 residues. The DNA of the CDR3 is TGCAGCGCCCAGGGAGGGGGAGGCTACACCTTC. It encodes CSAQGGGGYTF.

This clone was counted a few times. Written as DNA, the CDR3 is TGTGCCAGCAGCTCCGTGACAGGCCCCCAGGATACGCAGTATTTT. Translating gives CASSSVTGPQDTQYF. The chain combines TRBV5-8 with TRBJ2-3; D is perhaps TRBD1 (6 bases). Per germline, CDR1 SGHTS and CDR2 YDEGEE. The CDR3 sequence is 15 residues long. V was shortened by 3 bases and J by 6 bases, with 17 bases between the two germline ends.

The rearrangement joins TRBV18 to TRBJ2-1; D might be TRBD1 (5 bases). Trimming shortened V by 3 bases and J by 7 bases, and 13 bases separated the two germline ends. From germline, CDR1 is KGHSH and CDR2 LQKENI. The CDR3 loop spans 14 amino acids. This chain's CDR3 is CASSPAQGGNEQFF. The DNA of the CDR3 is TGTGCCAGCTCACCGGCGCAGGGTGGTAATGAGCAGTTCTTC.

In this sample, this clone turned up once. The J gene is TRBJ2-1, the V gene TRBV19; TRBD2 is a possible D gene (6 bases). Germline CDR1 reads LNHDA; CDR2 reads SQIVND (reference sequence). V dropped 4 bases and J dropped 2 bases, with 9 bases sitting between them. The CDR3 spans 14 residues. The CDR3 region is CASSSGIPYNEQFF. DNA for the CDR3: TGTGCCAGTAGTAGCGGGATCCCCTACAATGAGCAGTTCTTC.

The rearrangement joins TRBV7-8 to TRBJ1-5, with D perhaps TRBD1 (5 bases). V dropped 2 bases and J dropped 2 bases, with 7 bases sitting between them. There are 14 residues in the CDR3. Germline values: CDR1 SGHVS, CDR2 FQNEAQ. As DNA, the CDR3 is TGTGCCAGCAGCTTACAGGGTGGCAATCAGCCCCAGCATTTT. Residues: CASSLQGGNQPQHF. The full variable domain, rest sourced from reference TRBV7-8 and TRBJ1-5, is GAGVSQSPRYKVAKRGQDVALRCDPISGHVSLFWYQQALGQGPEFLTYFQNEAQLDKSGLPSDRFFAERPEGSVSTLKIQRTQQEDSAVYLCASSLQGGNQPQHFGDGTRLSIL.

CDR3 residues: CASSVVGQFSGNTIYF. The DNA for the CDR3 is TGTGCCAGCAGCGTAGTGGGACAGTTTTCTGGAAACACCATATATTTT. The V call is TRBV9, the J call TRBJ1-3; 7 bases are shared with TRBD1. The V segment lost 0 bases and the J segment 1 base; nucleotides outside the gene matches: 4. The germline V gene encodes CDR1 SGDLS and CDR2 YYNGEE. This CDR3 is 16 amino acids long.